This T cell receptor beta chain came from a study of blood T cells in healthy people across ages. Regarding the study as a whole: Researchers judged that diversity estimates from one million T cells fell short of true values. Long-lived donors exceeded aged donors in naive CD4+ cells and diversity. A roughly linear fall in TCR beta diversity per million T cells was seen with increasing age.

A second PCR, run for 7 to 11 cycles, used a sample-barcoded 5' primer plus a J-beta primer mix. One entry per CDR3 protein results from TCRdb running MiXCR on the 5' RACE reads. The data contain fewer than 900,000 distinct CDR3 sequences, around 45% of them seen just once; the ten biggest clones take up under 35%. Points on this clonotype: Its specificity is not known.

V dropped 5 bases and J dropped 7 bases, with 12 bases sitting between them. The CDR3 has 12 residues. In germline, CDR1 is MDHEN, CDR2 SYDVKM. This sequence originates from a woman in her fifties or sixties in good health. This chain uses TRBV28 with TRBJ2-7; no firm D call. Material: blood. The CDR3 bases are TGTGCCAGCAGTGGCTATGCCAATGAGCAGTACTTC. Protein: CASSGYANEQYF.